This T cell receptor (beta chain) was captured by sequencing in a study of blood T cell repertoires in COVID-19. Study background: COVID-19 samples collected from the United States, Italy and Spain covered acute and convalescent phases. The cDNA or gDNA used as material had been derived from T cells, B-cell-depleted T cells, or PBMCs.

The method was immunoSEQ multiplex PCR; TCRdb's version includes in-frame clones alone and lacks a portion of them. The data contain 300,000 to 400,000 clones, approximately 85% of them singletons. This CDR3 region has 14 residues. The V and J ends lost 2 bases and 3 bases respectively, with 9 bases between them. Germline V gives CDR1 KGHDR, CDR2 SFDVKD. Input material: peripheral blood. The clonotype comes from a human donor in a cohort sampled during active COVID-19. The rearrangement links TRBV24-1 to TRBJ1-2, with D possibly TRBD1 on 5 matching bases. The CDR3 nucleotides are TGTGCCACCAGTGATTCTGGGGGGGACTATGGCTACACCTTC. This sequence encodes CATSDSGGDYGYTF.